This T cell receptor beta chain derives from a study of Graves' ophthalmopathy and Graves' hyperthyroidism. On this clonotype: Its specificity is not known.

Excluded were patients with other autoimmune diseases, uncontrolled infections, pregnancy or lactation. Clinical symptoms, serum thyroxine, TRAb, thyroid ultrasound and orbital computed tomography were relied on for diagnosis. Amplification of the TCR beta CDR3 regions used RNA transcripts (as template). Investigators did first-round RT-PCR with HTBI primers, then second-round multiplex PCR. Via MiXCR, TCRdb re-called the multiplex PCR reads, giving one row per CDR3 protein. The profile shows about 1.2 million distinct CDR3 sequences, 35% to 40% of them singletons. Overall study findings and caveats: Discriminating ophthalmopathy from stable hyperthyroidism, a 13-signature model attained a sensitivity of about 90% and a specificity of 81.08%. Also, most clonotypes expanded in the thyroid above 0.001 frequency appeared in blood.

Sequencing was carried out using peripheral blood or thyroid tissue (not recorded which). This sequence originates from an adult man with Graves' hyperthyroidism.

The CDR3 loop reads CASSEGASLSEKLFF. In DNA, the CDR3 is TGTGCCAGCAGTGAGGGGGCAAGCCTCAGTGAAAAACTGTTTTTT. The V gene is TRBV2, the J gene TRBJ1-4; TRBD1 is a possible D gene (6 bases). Germline V lookup: CDR1 SNHLY, CDR2 FYNNEI. The V gene lost 3 bases and the J gene lost 7 bases, with 15 bases spanning the gap. This CDR3 is 15 amino acids long.